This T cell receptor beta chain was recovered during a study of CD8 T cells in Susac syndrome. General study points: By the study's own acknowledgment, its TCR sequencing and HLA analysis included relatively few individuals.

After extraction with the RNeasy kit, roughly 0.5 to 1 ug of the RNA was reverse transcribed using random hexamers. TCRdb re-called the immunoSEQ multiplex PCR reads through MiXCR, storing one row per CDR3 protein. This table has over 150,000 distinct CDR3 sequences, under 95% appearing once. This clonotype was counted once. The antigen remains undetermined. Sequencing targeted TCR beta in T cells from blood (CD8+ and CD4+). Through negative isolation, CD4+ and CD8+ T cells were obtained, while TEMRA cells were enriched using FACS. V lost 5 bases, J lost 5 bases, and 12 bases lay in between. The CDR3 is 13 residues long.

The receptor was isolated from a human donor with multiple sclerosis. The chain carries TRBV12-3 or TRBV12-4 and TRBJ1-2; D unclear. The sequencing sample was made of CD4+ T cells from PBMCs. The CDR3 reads CASSLTLTYGYTF. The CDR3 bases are TGTGCCAGCAGTCTGACCCTAACATATGGCTACACCTTC.